Listed here is a single T cell receptor (beta chain). This entry comes from a study of blood T cell repertoires in COVID-19. Study in general: Sites in the United States, Italy and Spain provided acute and convalescent COVID-19 samples. PBMCs, B-cell-depleted T cells, or T cells were the source of the cDNA or gDNA that made up the material.

While infection was still active, Seattle patients were enrolled and then followed longitudinally. As handled by the study authors: It was from reference gene primer amplification that nucleated cell counts were estimated. This table comes from immunoSEQ multiplex PCR, and its TCRdb copy is limited to in-frame clones, with some not included. For V, J and clone size, that table is used; D and trimming come from the DNA. The profile shows over 450,000 clones, 70% to 90% of them singletons. With 4 bases clipped from V and 2 bases from J, the junction kept 9 bases outside the gene matches. Germline CDR1 SGHAT, CDR2 FQNNGV. The CDR3 sequence is 16 residues long.

The chain recombines TRBV11-2 with TRBJ2-3; 7 bases match TRBD2. The TCR sequence derives from a woman aged 45-65 years with COVID-19, enrolled during active disease. The specimen was peripheral blood. The CDR3 nucleotides are TGTGCCAGCAGCTCTTCAAGAGCGGGGCTCACAGATACGCAGTATTTT. Amino acid sequence: CASSSSRAGLTDTQYF. Filled out from reference TRBV11-2 and TRBJ2-3, the complete variable domain reads EAGVAQSPRYKIIEKRQSVAFWCNPISGHATLYWYQQILGQGPKLLIQFQNNGVVDDSQLPKDRFSAERLKGVDSTLKIQPAKLEDSAVYLCASSSSRAGLTDTQYFGPGTRLTVL.